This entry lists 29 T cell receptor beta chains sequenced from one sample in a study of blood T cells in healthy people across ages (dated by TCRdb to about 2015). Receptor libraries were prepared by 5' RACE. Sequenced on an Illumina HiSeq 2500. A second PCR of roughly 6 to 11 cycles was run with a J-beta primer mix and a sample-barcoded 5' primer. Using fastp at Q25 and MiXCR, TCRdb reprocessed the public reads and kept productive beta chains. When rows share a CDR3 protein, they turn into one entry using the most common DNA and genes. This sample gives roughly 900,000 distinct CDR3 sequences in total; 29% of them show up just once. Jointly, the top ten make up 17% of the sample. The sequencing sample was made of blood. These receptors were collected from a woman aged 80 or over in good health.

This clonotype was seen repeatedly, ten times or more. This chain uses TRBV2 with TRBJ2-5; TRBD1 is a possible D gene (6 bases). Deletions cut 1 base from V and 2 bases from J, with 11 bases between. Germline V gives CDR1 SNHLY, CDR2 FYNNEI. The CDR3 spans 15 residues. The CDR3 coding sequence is TGTGCCAGCAGTGAAGAGGGGGTGGGACAAGAGACCCAGTACTTC. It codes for CASSEEGVGQETQYF.

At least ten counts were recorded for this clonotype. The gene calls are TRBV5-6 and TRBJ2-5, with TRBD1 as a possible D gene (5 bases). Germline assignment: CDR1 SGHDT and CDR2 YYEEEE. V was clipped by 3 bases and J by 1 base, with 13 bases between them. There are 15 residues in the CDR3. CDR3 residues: CASSYPTAIQETQYF. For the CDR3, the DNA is TGTGCCAGCAGCTACCCGACAGCGATCCAAGAGACCCAGTACTTC.

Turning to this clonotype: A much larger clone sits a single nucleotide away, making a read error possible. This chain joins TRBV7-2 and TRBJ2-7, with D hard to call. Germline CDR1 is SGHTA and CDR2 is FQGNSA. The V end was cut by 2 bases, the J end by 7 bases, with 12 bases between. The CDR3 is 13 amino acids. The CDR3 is CASSLTGRFEQYF. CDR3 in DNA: TGTGCCAGCAGCTTAACTGGACGGTTTGAGCAGTACTTC.

CDR3 nucleotides: TGTGCCAGCAGTCCCCGGCAGGCTAGCAATCAGCCCCAGCATTTT. Amino acids: CASSPRQASNQPQHF. This sequence joins TRBV6-5 and TRBJ1-5, with D unclear. CDR3 length: 15 amino acids. The germline V gene has CDR1 MNHEY and CDR2 SVGAGI. V was trimmed by 5 bases and J by 0 bases, leaving 11 bases between them.

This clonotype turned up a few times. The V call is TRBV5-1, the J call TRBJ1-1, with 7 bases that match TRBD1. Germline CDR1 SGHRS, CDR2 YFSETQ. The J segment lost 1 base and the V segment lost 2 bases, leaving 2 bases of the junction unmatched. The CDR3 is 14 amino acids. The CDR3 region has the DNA TGCGCCAGCAGCTTTGACAGGGAGAACACTGAAGCTTTCTTT. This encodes CASSFDRENTEAFF.

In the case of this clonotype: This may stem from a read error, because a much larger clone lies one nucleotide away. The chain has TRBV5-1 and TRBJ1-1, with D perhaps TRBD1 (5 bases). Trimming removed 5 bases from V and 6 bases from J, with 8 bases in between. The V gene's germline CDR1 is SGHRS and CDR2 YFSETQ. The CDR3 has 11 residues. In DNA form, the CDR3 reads TGCGCCAGCAGGCGGGACGCTGAAGCTTTCTTT. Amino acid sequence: CASRRDAEAFF.

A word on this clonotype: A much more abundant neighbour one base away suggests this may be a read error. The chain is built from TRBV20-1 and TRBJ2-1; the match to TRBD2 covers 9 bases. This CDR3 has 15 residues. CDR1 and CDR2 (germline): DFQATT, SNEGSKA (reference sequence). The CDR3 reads CSAKSGGTSYNGQFF. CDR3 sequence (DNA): TGCAGTGCTAAAAGCGGGGGGACATCCTACAATGGGCAGTTCTTC.

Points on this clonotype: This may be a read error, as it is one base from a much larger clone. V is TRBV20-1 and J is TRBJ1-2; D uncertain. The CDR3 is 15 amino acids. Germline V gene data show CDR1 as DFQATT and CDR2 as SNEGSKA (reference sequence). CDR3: CSARIRQLANYGCTF. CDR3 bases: TGCAGTGCTAGAATCCGCCAGTTAGCTAACTATGGCTGCACCTTC.

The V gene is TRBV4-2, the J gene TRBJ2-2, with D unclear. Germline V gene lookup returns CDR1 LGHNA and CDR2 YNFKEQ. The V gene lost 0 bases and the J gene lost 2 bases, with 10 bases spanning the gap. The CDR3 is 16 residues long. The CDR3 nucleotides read TGTGCCAGCAGCCAAGATAAGGGCCCTAACACCGGGGAGCTGTTTTTT. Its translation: CASSQDKGPNTGELFF.

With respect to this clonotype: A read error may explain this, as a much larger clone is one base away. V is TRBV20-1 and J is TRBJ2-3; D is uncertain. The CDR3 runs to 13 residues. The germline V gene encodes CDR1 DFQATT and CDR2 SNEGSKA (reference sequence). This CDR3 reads CSASGFRRYTRYF. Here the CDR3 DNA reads TGCAGTGCTAGTGGCTTTCGAAGGTACACGCGGTATTTT.

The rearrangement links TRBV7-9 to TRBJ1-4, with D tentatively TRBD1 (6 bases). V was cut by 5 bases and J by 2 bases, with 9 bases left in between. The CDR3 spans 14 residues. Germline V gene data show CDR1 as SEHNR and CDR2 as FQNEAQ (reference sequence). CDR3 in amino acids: CASSRGLTNEKLFF. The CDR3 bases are TGTGCCAGCAGCAGGGGGTTGACTAATGAAAAACTGTTTTTT.

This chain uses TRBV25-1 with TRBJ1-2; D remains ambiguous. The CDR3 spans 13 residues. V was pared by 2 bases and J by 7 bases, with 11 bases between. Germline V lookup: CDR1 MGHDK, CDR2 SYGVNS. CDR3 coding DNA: TGTGCCAGCAGTGAAGTCGGGCTAGGTGGCTACACCTTC. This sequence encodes CASSEVGLGGYTF.

Here the CDR3 reads CSARQIQGTQPQHF. The CDR3 nucleotides are TGCAGTGCTAGACAAATACAGGGGACGCAGCCCCAGCATTTT. This chain uses TRBV20-1 with TRBJ1-5; the match to TRBD1 covers 7 bases. This CDR3 comprises 14 residues. The J segment lost 7 bases and the V segment lost 2 bases, leaving 8 bases of the junction unmatched. Germline lookup yields CDR1 DFQATT and CDR2 SNEGSKA (reference sequence).

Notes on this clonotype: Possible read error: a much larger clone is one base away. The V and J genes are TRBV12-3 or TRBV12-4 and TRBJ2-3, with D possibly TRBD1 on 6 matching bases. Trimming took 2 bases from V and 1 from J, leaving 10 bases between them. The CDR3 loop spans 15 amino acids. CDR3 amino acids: CASSLNAGGTDTQYF. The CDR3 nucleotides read TGTGCCAGCAGTTTAAATGCAGGGGGCACAGATACGCAGTATTTT.

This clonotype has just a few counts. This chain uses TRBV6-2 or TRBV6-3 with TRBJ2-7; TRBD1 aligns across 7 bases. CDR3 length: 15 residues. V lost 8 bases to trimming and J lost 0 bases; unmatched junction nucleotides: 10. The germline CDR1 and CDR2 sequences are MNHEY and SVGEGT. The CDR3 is CASAHPGQSSYEQYF. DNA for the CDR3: TGTGCCAGCGCCCACCCGGGACAGAGCTCCTACGAGCAGTACTTC.

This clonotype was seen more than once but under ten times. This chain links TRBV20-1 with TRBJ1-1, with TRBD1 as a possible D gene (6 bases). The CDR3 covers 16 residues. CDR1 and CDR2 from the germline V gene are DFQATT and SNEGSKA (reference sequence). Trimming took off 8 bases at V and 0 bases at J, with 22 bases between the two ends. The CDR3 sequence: CSHQDTGRRLNTEAFF. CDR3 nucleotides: TGCAGTCACCAAGATACAGGGAGGAGGCTGAACACTGAAGCTTTCTTT.

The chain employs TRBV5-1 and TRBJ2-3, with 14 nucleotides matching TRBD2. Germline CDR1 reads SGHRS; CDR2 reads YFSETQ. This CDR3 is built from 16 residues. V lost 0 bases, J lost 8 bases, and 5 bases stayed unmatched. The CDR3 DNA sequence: TGCGCCAGCAGCTTGGTGACTAGCGGGGGGGTGGCTACGCAGTATTTT. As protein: CASSLVTSGGVATQYF.

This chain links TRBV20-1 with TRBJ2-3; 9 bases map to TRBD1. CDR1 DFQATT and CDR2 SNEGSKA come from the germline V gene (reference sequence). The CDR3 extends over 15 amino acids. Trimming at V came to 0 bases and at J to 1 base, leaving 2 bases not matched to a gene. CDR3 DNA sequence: TGCAGTGCTAGAGAGACAGGGGGAGGCACAGATACGCAGTATTTT. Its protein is CSARETGGGTDTQYF.

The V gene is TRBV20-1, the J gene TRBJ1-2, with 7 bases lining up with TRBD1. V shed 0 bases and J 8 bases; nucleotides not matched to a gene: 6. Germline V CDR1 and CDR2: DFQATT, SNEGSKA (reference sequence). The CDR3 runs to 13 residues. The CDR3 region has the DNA TGCAGTGCTAGAGATCAGACAGGGACCGGCTACACCTTC. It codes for CSARDQTGTGYTF.

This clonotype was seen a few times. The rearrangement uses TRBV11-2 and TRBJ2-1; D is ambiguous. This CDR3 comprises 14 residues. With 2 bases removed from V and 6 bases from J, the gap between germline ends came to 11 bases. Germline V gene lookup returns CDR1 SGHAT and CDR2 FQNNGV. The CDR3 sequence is CASSLLEASNEQFF. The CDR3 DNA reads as TGTGCCAGCAGCTTATTGGAAGCGAGCAATGAGCAGTTCTTC.

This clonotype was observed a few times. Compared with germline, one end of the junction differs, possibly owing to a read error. The CDR3, as DNA: TGTGCCAGCAGCGACCGGGACAGGGCTGACTATGGCCACACCTTC. Translated: CASSDRDRADYGHTF. This sequence joins TRBV6-2 or TRBV6-3 and TRBJ1-2, with TRBD1 identical over 9 bases. The CDR3 length is 15 residues. Germline CDR1 is MNHEY and CDR2 is SVGEGT.

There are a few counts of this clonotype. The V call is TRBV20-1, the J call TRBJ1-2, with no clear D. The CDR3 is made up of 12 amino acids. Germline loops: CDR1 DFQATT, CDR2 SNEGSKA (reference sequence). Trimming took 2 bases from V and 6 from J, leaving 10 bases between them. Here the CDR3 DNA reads TGCAGTGCTAGACTACTGGACCATGGCTACACCTTC. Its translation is CSARLLDHGYTF.

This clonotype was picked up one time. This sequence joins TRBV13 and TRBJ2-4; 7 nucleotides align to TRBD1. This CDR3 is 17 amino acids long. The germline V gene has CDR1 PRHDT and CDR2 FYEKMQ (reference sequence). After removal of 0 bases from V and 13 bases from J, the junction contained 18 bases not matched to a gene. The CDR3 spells CASSLGGQGVRTYGQYF. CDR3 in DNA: TGTGCCAGCAGCTTAGGTGGCCAGGGGGTTCGAACCTACGGGCAGTACTTC.

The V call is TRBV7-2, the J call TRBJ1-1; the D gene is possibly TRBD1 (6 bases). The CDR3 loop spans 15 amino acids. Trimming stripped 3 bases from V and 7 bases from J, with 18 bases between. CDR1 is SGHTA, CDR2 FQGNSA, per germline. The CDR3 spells CASSFEGGNVGEAFF. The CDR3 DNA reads TGTGCCAGCAGCTTCGAGGGGGGCAACGTGGGTGAAGCTTTCTTT.

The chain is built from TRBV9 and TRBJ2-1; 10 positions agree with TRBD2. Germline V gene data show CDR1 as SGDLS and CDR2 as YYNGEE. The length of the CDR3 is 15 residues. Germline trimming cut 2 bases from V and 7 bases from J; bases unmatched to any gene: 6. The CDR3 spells CASSVGSGGDNEQFF. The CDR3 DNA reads TGTGCCAGCAGCGTTGGCAGCGGGGGGGATAATGAGCAGTTCTTC.

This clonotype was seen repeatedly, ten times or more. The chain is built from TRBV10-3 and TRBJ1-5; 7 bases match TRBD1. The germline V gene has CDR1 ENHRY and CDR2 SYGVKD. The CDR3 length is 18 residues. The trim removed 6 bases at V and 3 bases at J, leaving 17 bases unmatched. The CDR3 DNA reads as TGTGCCATCAGCCCTGGACTTGAGACAGGGAGAGACAATCAGCCCCAGCATTTT. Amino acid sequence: CAISPGLETGRDNQPQHF.

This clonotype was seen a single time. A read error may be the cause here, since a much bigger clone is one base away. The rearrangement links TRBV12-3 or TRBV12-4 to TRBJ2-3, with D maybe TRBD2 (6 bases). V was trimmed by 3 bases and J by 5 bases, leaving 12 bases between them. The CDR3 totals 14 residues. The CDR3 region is CASSFSEGGDTQYF. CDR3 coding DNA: TGTGCCAGCAGTTTCTCGGAGGGTGGAGATACGCAGTATTTT.

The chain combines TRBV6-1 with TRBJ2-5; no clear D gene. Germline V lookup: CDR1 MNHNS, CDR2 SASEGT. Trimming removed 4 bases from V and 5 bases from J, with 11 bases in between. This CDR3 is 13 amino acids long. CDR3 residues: CASSVLRLETQYF. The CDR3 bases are TGTGCCAGCAGTGTACTCCGGCTGGAGACCCAGTACTTC.

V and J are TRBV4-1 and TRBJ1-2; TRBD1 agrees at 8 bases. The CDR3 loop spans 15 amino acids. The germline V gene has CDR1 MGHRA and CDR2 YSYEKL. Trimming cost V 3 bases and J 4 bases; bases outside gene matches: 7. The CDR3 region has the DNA TGCGCCAGCAGCCAGGTGACCGGGACAGGCTATGGCTACACCTTC. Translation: CASSQVTGTGYGYTF.